This T cell receptor beta chain was retrieved from a study of T cell responses to AZD1222 COVID-19 vaccine. Whole-study findings and limits: Two AZD1222 administrations were followed by greater Spike-specific TCR breadth and depth. The study sampled repertoires only after the peak T cell response. The study identified only six AZD1222 recipients as seropositive at baseline. A mostly white British donor set with more females was recruited, and clonal diversity was possibly underestimated.

Points on this clone: Its antigen is unknown.

V shed 6 bases and J 10 bases; nucleotides not matched to a gene: 8. This CDR3 is 13 amino acids long. In germline, CDR1 is MDHEN, CDR2 SYDVKM. Sequencing was performed with immunoSEQ multiplex PCR; in TCRdb, only in-frame clones are kept and a portion is missing. The sample has roughly 120,000 clones, 75% to 90% seen once; the top ten hold roughly 3.7%. The sample here was peripheral blood, taken on day 0 of MenACWY control vaccination. This chain uses TRBV28 with TRBJ1-1, with TRBD1 identical over 10 bases. The clonotype comes from an adult in good health. Here the CDR3 reads CASSRQGAVGAFF. CDR3 in DNA: TGTGCCAGCAGCAGACAGGGGGCAGTCGGAGCTTTCTTT.